The clone carrying this TCR beta chain was seen ten or more times. The entry originates in a study of breast tumors, draining lymph nodes, adjacent tissues. This CDR3 is built from 15 residues. From germline, CDR1 is SGHDN and CDR2 FVKESK. Trimming shortened V by 1 base and J by 6 bases, and 12 bases separated the two germline ends. Using its own MiXCR run on the multiplex PCR reads, TCRdb lists one record per CDR3 protein. The sample consists of more than 50,000 distinct CDR3 sequences, 45% to 65% of them appearing once. The V gene is TRBV14, the J gene TRBJ1-4, with D maybe TRBD1 (6 bases). The specimen was breast tumor tissue. The TCR comes from a female donor with breast cancer. Some clones in this sample may be carry-over from other donors' samples. DNA of the CDR3: TGTGCCAGCAGCCAAGTCTGGGGGGCTGATGAAAAACTGTTTTTT. The encoded protein is CASSQVWGADEKLFF.